This T cell receptor (beta chain) is from a study of cytomegalovirus exposure and HLA in healthy donors. Primers included in the PCR were 60 Vbeta and 13 Jbeta primers. Some clones are missing from TCRdb's copy, which holds only in-frame ones; the method was immunoSEQ multiplex PCR. The repertoire consists of some 90,000 clones, with 60% to 80% occurring once and the leading ten covering 20% to 30%. This clone was picked up one time. V shed 8 bases, J shed 7 bases, and the junction held 5 bases outside the gene matches. The germline V gene has CDR1 SGHVS and CDR2 FNYEAQ. This CDR3 is built from 12 residues.

This receptor was taken from a woman between 50 and 59 years old in good health and CMV-seropositive. Sequenced input: PBMCs. The rearrangement uses TRBV7-6 and TRBJ2-1; 7 nucleotides align to TRBD1. CDR3 residues: CASAGTANEQFF. The CDR3 coding sequence is TGTGCCAGCGCAGGGACAGCTAATGAGCAGTTCTTC.